The table lists the clone carrying this TCR beta chain with many counts. Its target is unknown. The sample belongs to a study of T cells in Graves' hyperthyroidism and ophthalmopathy. Whole-study results and caveats: Within blood appeared most thyroid clonotypes that had expanded above 0.001.

Germline V lookup: CDR1 LNHDA, CDR2 SQIVND (reference sequence). The CDR3 extends over 12 amino acids. Trimming pared 9 bases from V and 4 bases from J, leaving 12 bases between. The investigators amplified TCR beta CDR3 regions from RNA transcripts. With the HTBI primer set, the TCR CDR3 went through a first round of RT-PCR. Each CDR3 protein is one row after TCRdb ran MiXCR on the multiplex PCR reads. There are approximately 640,000 distinct CDR3 sequences in the sample; 40% to 55% occur only once, and approximately 6.8% lies in the top ten. V gene TRBV19 combines with J gene TRBJ1-2, with D unresolved. The TCR was taken from an adult man with Graves' disease, either hyperthyroidism or ophthalmopathy (not recorded which). The sample consisted of peripheral blood or thyroid tissue (not recorded which). The CDR3 protein is CASARTSYGYTF. The CDR3 DNA sequence: TGTGCCAGCGCCCGGACCTCCTATGGCTACACCTTC.